The 27 T cell receptor beta chains presented below share a single source sample, sequenced in a study of T cell responses to AZD1222 COVID-19 vaccine. The data were produced by immunoSEQ multiplex PCR, yet TCRdb's version contains in-frame clones alone and is incomplete. The table shows approximately 150,000 clones, with around 90% occurring only once. The sequencing here drew on peripheral blood, taken 28 days after the second dose of the MenACWY control vaccine. The source is an adult who received the MenACWY meningococcal vaccine as a control.

This clone was counted a few times. The chain links TRBV18 to TRBJ2-2; D is ambiguous. Germline V gene lookup returns CDR1 KGHSH and CDR2 LQKENI. The CDR3 runs 11 residues. V lost 5 bases and J 8 bases, leaving 6 bases between the germline ends. The DNA for the CDR3 is TGTGCCAGCTCATATGCAGGGGAGCTGTTTTTT. Its protein is CASSYAGELFF.

A few counts support this clone. The sample carries other DNA sequences with the same CDR3. The chain employs TRBV18 and TRBJ1-6; 7 nucleotides agree with TRBD1. Unmatched junction bases numbered 10, after V lost 6 bases and J lost 8 bases. The CDR3 contains 15 residues. The germline V gene encodes CDR1 KGHSH and CDR2 LQKENI. The CDR3 region has the DNA TGTGCCAGCTCCCCCCCTAACAGGGGCGATTCACCCCTCCACTTT. This translates into CASSPPNRGDSPLHF.

V and J are TRBV30 and TRBJ1-6, with 9 bases lining up with TRBD1. The CDR3 spans 15 residues. Germline V gene sequence: CDR1 GTSNPN, CDR2 SVGIG (reference sequence). The V segment lost 3 bases and the J segment 6 bases; nucleotides outside the gene matches: 6. CDR3 sequence: CAWRGKDRGNSPLHF. In DNA form, the CDR3 reads TGTGCCTGGAGAGGCAAGGACAGGGGTAATTCACCCCTCCACTTT.

The V and J genes are TRBV4-3 and TRBJ2-4, with no clear D. Trimming left V 0 bases short and J 0 bases short, with 9 bases between. The CDR3 is 16 amino acids. From germline, CDR1 is LGHNA and CDR2 YSLEER. The CDR3 is CASSQDGALAKNIQYF. The CDR3 region has the DNA TGCGCCAGCAGCCAAGATGGAGCACTAGCCAAAAACATTCAGTACTTC.

CDR3: CASTRVAPRDTEAFF. The CDR3 coding sequence is TGTGCCAGCACCAGGGTCGCGCCAAGGGACACTGAAGCTTTCTTT. The V gene is TRBV6-5, the J gene TRBJ1-1; tentatively, D is TRBD1 (5 bases). The CDR3 totals 15 residues. Germline CDR1 MNHEY, CDR2 SVGAGI. V was shortened by 7 bases and J by 3 bases, with 18 bases between the two germline ends.

The chain carries TRBV19 and TRBJ1-2; weak D call: TRBD1 (6 bases). The CDR3 has 12 residues. V was trimmed by 11 bases and J by 4 bases, leaving 14 bases between them. Germline-derived CDR1 and CDR2 are LNHDA and SQIVND (reference sequence). The CDR3 reads CASQGLGYGYTF. CDR3 DNA sequence: TGTGCCTCACAGGGTTTAGGCTATGGCTACACCTTC.

The V gene is TRBV4-3, the J gene TRBJ2-1, with a possible D match to TRBD1 (6 bases). The CDR3 is 14 residues long. V was pared by 1 base and J by 7 bases, with 11 bases between. Looked up from germline, CDR1 is LGHNA and CDR2 is YSLEER. CDR3: CASSQVGTGNEQFF. The CDR3 DNA sequence: TGCGCCAGCAGCCAAGTAGGAACAGGGAATGAGCAGTTCTTC.

The rearrangement links TRBV28 to TRBJ1-3; D is unresolved. Per germline, CDR1 MDHEN and CDR2 SYDVKM. Deletions cut 2 bases from V and 5 bases from J, with 19 bases between. The CDR3 sequence is 17 residues long. The CDR3 coding sequence is TGTGCCAGCAGTTTACTTGTCCCGGCGACCTACAGAAACACCATATATTTT. Translating gives CASSLLVPATYRNTIYF.

The rearrangement links TRBV11-3 to TRBJ1-4; no definite D call. Trimming cost V 2 bases and J 0 bases, with 10 bases left between them. This CDR3 spans 16 amino acids. The germline V gene encodes CDR1 SGHNT and CDR2 YENEEA. Written as DNA, the CDR3 is TGTGCCAGCAGCTTATCTCGGGCCGCAACTAATGAAAAACTGTTTTTT. The encoded protein is CASSLSRAATNEKLFF. The whole variable domain, remainder taken from reference TRBV11-3 and TRBJ1-4, is EAGVVQSPRYKIIEKKQPVAFWCNPISGHNTLYWYLQNLGQGPELLIRYENEEAVDDSQLPKDRFSAERLKGVDSTLKIQPAELGDSAVYLCASSLSRAATNEKLFFGSGTQLSVL.

The V gene is TRBV11-3, the J gene TRBJ2-2, with D possibly TRBD2 on 6 matching bases. There are 16 residues in the CDR3. The germline V and J ends were trimmed by 1 base and 1 base, with 10 bases remaining between them. Germline CDR1 and CDR2: SGHNT and YENEEA. The CDR3 nucleotides are TGTGCCAGCAGCTTAGGCGGGGCCAGGAACACCGGGGAGCTGTTTTTT. The encoded protein is CASSLGGARNTGELFF.

This chain joins TRBV7-9 and TRBJ1-2, with D maybe TRBD1 (6 bases). The CDR3 runs 14 residues. CDR1 SEHNR and CDR2 FQNEAQ come from the germline V gene (reference sequence). V shed 5 bases and J shed 1 base, with 11 bases lying between them. The CDR3 DNA reads as TGTGCCAGCAGCCTAGGACAGAGTAACTATGGCTACACCTTC. Translation: CASSLGQSNYGYTF.

The CDR3 loop is CASSPNGQGLSGNTIYF. As DNA, the CDR3 is TGTGCCAGCTCACCTAACGGACAGGGTCTCTCTGGAAACACCATATATTTT. The chain carries TRBV18 and TRBJ1-3; 8 bases are a match to TRBD1. Looked up from germline, CDR1 is KGHSH and CDR2 is LQKENI. Trimming cost V 3 bases and J 0 bases; bases outside gene matches: 7. The CDR3 totals 17 residues.

The count of this clone is one. The chain has TRBV27 and TRBJ2-5, with D possibly matching TRBD2 (6 bases). CDR1 is MNHEY, CDR2 SMNVEV, per germline (reference sequence). Deletions cut 5 bases from V and 4 bases from J, with 11 bases between. The CDR3 extends over 13 amino acids. The CDR3, as DNA: TGTGCCAGCAGTCCGGGGACTGGAGAGACCCAGTACTTC. It codes for CASSPGTGETQYF.

The J gene is TRBJ2-7, the V gene TRBV7-5; the D call in the table, TRBD1, was not verified against the DNA. TRBV7-5 is recorded as a pseudogene. CDR3 size: 17 residues. The CDR3 DNA reads TGTGCCAGAAGCTTATTCGGACAGGGAGGTATGACCTACGAGCAGTACTTC. As protein: CARSLFGQGGMTYEQYF.

J is TRBJ1-1 and V is TRBV9; possible D gene TRBD1, 5 bases. The CDR3 runs to 15 residues. Trimming cost V 3 bases and J 6 bases, with 18 bases left between them. Germline CDR1 and CDR2: SGDLS and YYNGEE. The CDR3 coding sequence is TGTGCCAGCAGCGGGCCGGGACGCCTGAGTCCTGAAGCTTTCTTT. It is translated as CASSGPGRLSPEAFF.

This chain joins TRBV2 and TRBJ1-2, with D perhaps matching TRBD1 (5 bases). The V and J ends lost 6 bases and 8 bases respectively, with 16 bases between them. Per the germline V gene, CDR1 is SNHLY and CDR2 is FYNNEI. The length of the CDR3 is 13 residues. This CDR3 is CASSPAGGGGYTF. The DNA for the CDR3 is TGTGCCAGCAGCCCGGCGGGGGGAGGCGGCTACACCTTC. Full variable domain (outside the CDR3, taken from reference TRBV2 and TRBJ1-2): EPEVTQTPSHQVTQMGQEVILRCVPISNHLYFYWYRQILGQKVEFLVSFYNNEISEKSEIFDDQFSVERPDGSNFTLKIRSTKLEDSAMYFCASSPAGGGGYTFGSGTRLTVV.

V usage is TRBV23-1 and J usage is TRBJ2-7, with D tentatively TRBD1 (5 bases). TRBV23-1 is reported as an ORF; its role is uncertain. V lost 0 bases to trimming and J lost 3 bases, with 9 bases between them. The CDR3 length is 14 residues. CDR3: CASSQSGQGYEQYF. The CDR3 coding sequence is TGCGCCAGCAGTCAATCGGGCCAGGGCTACGAGCAGTACTTC.

This sequence joins TRBV7-2 and TRBJ1-5; D not resolved. V lost 1 base and J 3 bases, leaving 10 bases between the germline ends. The CDR3 runs 15 residues. Germline CDR1 reads SGHTA; CDR2 reads FQGNSA. The CDR3 loop reads CASSLVGSVNQPQHF. The CDR3 bases are TGTGCCAGCAGCTTAGTCGGCAGCGTCAATCAGCCCCAGCATTTT.

This sequence joins TRBV12-3 or TRBV12-4 and TRBJ2-1, with D maybe TRBD1 (5 bases). The V and J ends lost 5 bases and 6 bases respectively, with 8 bases between them. There are 12 residues in the CDR3. The CDR3 reads CASSTDTNEQFF. As DNA, the CDR3 is TGTGCCAGCAGTACGGACACCAATGAGCAGTTCTTC.

As to this clone: An end of the junction differs from the germline gene, which may be a read error. The chain couples TRBV7-7 to TRBJ2-5, with 10 bases fitting TRBD2. This CDR3 has 14 amino acids. Germline loops: CDR1 SSHAT, CDR2 FNYEAQ (reference sequence). The CDR3 region is CASSLAGGQETQYF. The DNA of the CDR3 is TGTGCTAGCAGCTTAGCGGGGGGACAAGAGACCCAGTACTTC.

This chain connects TRBV7-2 to TRBJ1-1; D is perhaps TRBD1 (6 bases). The CDR3 loop spans 14 amino acids. V was trimmed by 5 bases and J by 6 bases, leaving 16 bases between them. Looked up from germline, CDR1 is SGHTA and CDR2 is FQGNSA. The DNA for the CDR3 is TGTGCCAGCAGCAAGACTACAGGGATCCCTGAAGCTTTCTTT. Translation gives CASSKTTGIPEAFF.

In its sample, this clone was seen once. The J gene is TRBJ2-5, the V gene TRBV13, with D tentatively TRBD1 (5 bases). Germline lookup yields CDR1 PRHDT and CDR2 FYEKMQ (reference sequence). The CDR3 spans 14 residues. Between the trimmed V and J ends, which lost 2 bases and 1 base, there was a span of 8 bases. This CDR3 reads CASSLNRIQETQYF. CDR3 DNA: TGTGCCAGCAGCTTAAACAGGATCCAAGAGACCCAGTACTTC.

This chain connects TRBV19 to TRBJ1-3, with 9 bases that match TRBD1. From germline, CDR1 is LNHDA and CDR2 SQIVND (reference sequence). The length of the CDR3 is 20 residues. V shed 5 bases, J shed 0 bases, and the junction held 17 bases outside the gene matches. DNA for the CDR3: TGTGCCAGTAGTCCCCACAGGGGGCTAACGTTATTCGCCTCTGGAAACACCATATATTTT. Its protein product is CASSPHRGLTLFASGNTIYF.

The J gene is TRBJ1-2, the V gene TRBV28; D call uncertain. The CDR3 totals 12 residues. The germline CDR1 and CDR2 sequences are MDHEN and SYDVKM. The V gene lost 4 bases and the J gene lost 8 bases, with 11 bases spanning the gap. The CDR3 loop is CASSSGPGGYTF. In DNA, the CDR3 is TGTGCCAGCAGTTCGGGCCCGGGGGGCTACACCTTC.

The J gene is TRBJ1-2, the V gene TRBV5-1; a weak D match, TRBD1 (5 bases). The V gene lost 4 bases and the J gene lost 4 bases, with 14 bases spanning the gap. The germline gives CDR1 SGHRS, CDR2 YFSETQ. The CDR3 runs 14 residues. CDR3 nucleotide sequence: TGCGCCAGCAGCCTAGAGGGACCGAGCTATGGCTACACCTTC. Protein product: CASSLEGPSYGYTF. Combining the CDR3 with reference TRBV5-1 and TRBJ1-2 gives the whole variable domain KAGVTQTPRYLIKTRGQQVTLSCSPISGHRSVSWYQQTPGQGLQFLFEYFSETQRNKGNFPGRFSGRQFSNSRSEMNVSTLELGDSALYLCASSLEGPSYGYTFGSGTRLTVV.

V and J are TRBV7-3 and TRBJ2-3; no reliable D call. V was cut by 0 bases and J by 6 bases, with 7 bases left in between. Germline V CDR1 and CDR2: SGHTA, FQGTGA. The CDR3 has 13 residues. The CDR3 sequence: CASSLTMTDTQYF. CDR3 DNA: TGTGCCAGCAGCTTAACAATGACCGATACGCAGTATTTT. Together with reference TRBV7-3 and TRBJ2-3, the CDR3 gives the full variable domain: GAGVSQTPSNKVTEKGKYVELRCDPISGHTALYWYRQSLGQGPEFLIYFQGTGAADDSGLPNDRFFAVRPEGSVSTLKIQRTERGDSAVYLCASSLTMTDTQYFGPGTRLTVL.

This clone was counted a single time. The chain links TRBV5-1 to TRBJ1-3; D uncertain. The CDR3 runs 15 residues. Trimming removed 1 base at V and 0 bases at J, with 8 bases between. Germline lookup yields CDR1 SGHRS and CDR2 YFSETQ. The CDR3 here is CASSLNSASGNTIYF. The CDR3 DNA sequence: TGCGCCAGCAGCTTGAACTCCGCCTCTGGAAACACCATATATTTT.